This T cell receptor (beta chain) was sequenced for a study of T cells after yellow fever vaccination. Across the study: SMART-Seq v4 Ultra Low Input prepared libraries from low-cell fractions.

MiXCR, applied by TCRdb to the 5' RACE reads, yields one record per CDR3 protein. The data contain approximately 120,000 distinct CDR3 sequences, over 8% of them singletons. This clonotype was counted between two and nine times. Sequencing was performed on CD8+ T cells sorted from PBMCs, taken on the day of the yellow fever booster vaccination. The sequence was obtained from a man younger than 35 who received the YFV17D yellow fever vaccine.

The DNA of the CDR3 is TGTGCCAGCAGCTCCGGACAGATTAACACTGAAGCTTTCTTT. Its protein is CASSSGQINTEAFF. The gene calls are TRBV7-6 and TRBJ1-1; tentative D call: TRBD1 (6 bases). Germline lookup yields CDR1 SGHVS and CDR2 FNYEAQ. The CDR3 is 14 amino acids. The V gene lost 4 bases and the J gene lost 2 bases, with 11 bases spanning the gap.